This T cell receptor (beta chain) was retrieved from a study of blood T cell repertoires in COVID-19. Produced via immunoSEQ multiplex PCR; TCRdb's table is partial and in-frame only. The repertoire includes some 500,000 clones, roughly 91% of them detected once, and 7.5% to 9.5% sits in the top ten. Germline V gene sequence: CDR1 SGHVS, CDR2 FQNEAQ. Trimming removed 3 bases from V and 2 bases from J, with 17 bases in between. The CDR3 extends over 16 amino acids. This chain uses TRBV7-8 with TRBJ2-7, with D possibly TRBD1 on 6 matching bases. The receptor's source is a woman in her forties or fifties with COVID-19, enrolled during active disease. Sequencing used peripheral blood. The chain's CDR3 is CASSFSTGTQTYEQYF. The DNA for the CDR3 is TGTGCCAGCAGCTTCTCCACCGGGACACAAACCTACGAGCAGTACTTC.